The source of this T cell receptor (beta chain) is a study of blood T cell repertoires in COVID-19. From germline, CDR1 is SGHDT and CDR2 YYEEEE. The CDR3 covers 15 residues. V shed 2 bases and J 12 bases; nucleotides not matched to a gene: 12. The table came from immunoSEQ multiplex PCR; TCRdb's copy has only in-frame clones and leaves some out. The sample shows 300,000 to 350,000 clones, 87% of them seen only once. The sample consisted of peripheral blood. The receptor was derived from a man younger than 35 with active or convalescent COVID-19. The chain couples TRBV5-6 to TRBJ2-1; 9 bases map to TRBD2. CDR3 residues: CASSFGASGVLGQFF. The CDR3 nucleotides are TGTGCCAGCAGCTTTGGGGCTAGCGGGGTATTAGGGCAGTTCTTC.